This TCR beta chain was captured by sequencing in a study of cytomegalovirus exposure and HLA in healthy donors. Turning to the study itself: Falling in the Caucasian-associated ancestry cluster were 80% to 90% of around 370 genotyped donors. Study results and caveats: Relative to the approximately 670-donor mean, N-insertions were reportedly fewer in an Asian-associated ancestry cluster in a later analysis. Later analysis demonstrated an association between a missense DCLRE1C variant and TCR beta V- and J-gene trimming.

Concerning this clone: Its antigen remains unknown.

PCR amplification relied on 60 Vbeta primers (plus 13 Jbeta primers). Assay: immunoSEQ multiplex PCR; the TCRdb copy retains only in-frame clones and omits some. The data contain 95,000 to 100,000 clones, less than 80% of them singletons. The CDR3 spans 16 residues. Germline CDR1 and CDR2: MGHRA and YSYEKL. Deletions cut 0 bases from V and 2 bases from J, with 13 bases between. Sequenced input: PBMCs. The receptor was derived from a man between 35 and 55 years old in good health and CMV-seronegative. The V call is TRBV4-1, the J call TRBJ1-2; D possibly corresponds to TRBD1 (6 bases). In DNA, the CDR3 is TGCGCCAGCAGCCAAGACTCGACGACAGGCAACTATGGCTACACCTTC. Amino acids: CASSQDSTTGNYGYTF.